The clone carrying this T cell receptor beta chain has a handful of counts. cDNA was made from approximately 0.55 ug RNA using alpha and beta constant primers. Separate chain-specific third strand synthesis with multiplexing indices produced the alpha and beta libraries. TCRdb re-analysed the 5' RACE reads in MiXCR, keeping a single row per CDR3 protein. The data contain 18,000 or so distinct CDR3 sequences, 12% of them singletons. V dropped 3 bases and J dropped 7 bases, with 6 bases sitting between them. This CDR3 is 12 amino acids long. Germline CDR1 reads MNHEY; CDR2 reads SMNVEV (reference sequence). The sample is drawn from a study of HIV-infected patients and healthy controls. The repertoire came from unfractionated whole blood and reflected all unsorted peripheral T cells.

The sequenced sample was blood. The TCR sequence derives from an adult in good health. The rearrangement joins TRBV27 to TRBJ2-2; D gene unclear. The CDR3 DNA sequence: TGTGCCAGCAGTTTGGAGTTCGGGGAGCTGTTTTTT. It translates to CASSLEFGELFF.